The T cell receptor (beta chain) under discussion was sequenced for a study of T cells in Graves' hyperthyroidism and ophthalmopathy. General study findings and limits: A median approximately 6.5 months before onset, the model predicted ophthalmopathy. Separating ophthalmopathy from stable hyperthyroidism was achieved by a 13 V-J model.

Newly diagnosed patients aged 18 to 65 had hyperthyroidism of under 2 months' duration. Turning to this clonotype: The antigen is not known.

V gave up 4 bases and J gave up 7 bases, with 13 bases separating them. The germline gives CDR1 SQVTM, CDR2 ANQGSEA. The CDR3 has 13 amino acids. From RNA transcripts, TCR beta CDR3 regions were amplified. A first-round RT-PCR of the TCR CDR3 used the HTBI primer set. TCRdb reanalysed the multiplex PCR reads using MiXCR and keeps one entry per CDR3 protein. The repertoire has some 600,000 distinct CDR3 sequences, roughly 50% of them found once; the top ten carry 8% to 8.5%. The receptor was derived from a woman aged 18-29 years with Graves' hyperthyroidism. Sequencing was performed on peripheral blood or thyroid tissue (not recorded which). The chain recombines TRBV29-1 with TRBJ2-2; possibly TRBD1 or TRBD2 for D (5 bases each). The CDR3 coding sequence is TGCAGCGTTGGGGGGTGGGACGGCGGGGAGCTGTTTTTT. It is translated as CSVGGWDGGELFF.